Following are 18 T cell receptor beta chains from one sample sequenced in a study of T cell responses to AZD1222 COVID-19 vaccine. TCRdb's copy holds only in-frame clones and misses some; the assay was immunoSEQ multiplex PCR. The sample holds about 150,000 clones; about nine tenths are singletons and the top ten take approximately 3.1%. The sample consisted of peripheral blood, taken on day 0 of AZD1222 vaccination. Receptors were obtained from an adult in good health.

V gene TRBV9 combines with J gene TRBJ2-7; 9 nucleotides line up with TRBD1. CDR1 SGDLS and CDR2 YYNGEE come from the germline V gene. This CDR3 contains 16 residues. With V trimmed by 4 bases and J by 5 bases, 13 bases remained unmatched. In DNA form, the CDR3 reads TGTGCCAGCAGCTATCGAACCGGGACAGGGATCGACGAGCAGTACTTC. Amino acids: CASSYRTGTGIDEQYF.

V gene TRBV6-5 combines with J gene TRBJ1-2, with 7 bases fitting TRBD1. Germline V gives CDR1 MNHEY, CDR2 SVGAGI. The CDR3 is 13 amino acids. V lost 5 bases, J lost 4 bases, and 4 bases stayed unmatched. The CDR3 here is CASSRGGSYGYTF. CDR3 nucleotide sequence: TGTGCCAGCAGTCGAGGGGGCAGCTATGGCTACACCTTC.

This clone was found once. The chain employs TRBV4-3 and TRBJ1-2; D remains unclear. The V end lost 4 bases, the J end lost 5 bases, and 17 bases lay between the germline ends. CDR3 length: 15 amino acids. CDR1 and CDR2 (germline): LGHNA, YSLEER. The CDR3 DNA is TGCGCCAGCAGCCCGGATGGAGCCTCGGGTTATGGCTACACCTTC. Protein sequence: CASSPDGASGYGYTF.

This chain links TRBV5-4 with TRBJ2-7; a possible D gene is TRBD1 (5 bases). The CDR3 length is 13 residues. Germline V lookup: CDR1 SGHNT, CDR2 YYREEE (reference sequence). The V gene lost 4 bases and the J gene lost 6 bases, with 14 bases spanning the gap. CDR3 nucleotide sequence: TGTGCCAGCAGCCTGCTTATTCAGGGCGAGCAGTACTTC. Protein: CASSLLIQGEQYF.

J is TRBJ2-3 and V is TRBV10-3; 7 nucleotides agree with TRBD2. V lost 10 bases, J lost 1 base, and 8 bases stayed unmatched. Germline assignment: CDR1 ENHRY and CDR2 SYGVKD. The CDR3 is 14 amino acids. Here the CDR3 DNA reads TGTGCCAGCAGAGCGGGGCCCGGCACAGATACGCAGTATTTT. Translating it yields CASRAGPGTDTQYF.

This clone was recorded only once. The rearrangement links TRBV6-1 to TRBJ1-1; weak D call: TRBD1 (6 bases). Germline V gene data show CDR1 as MNHNS and CDR2 as SASEGT. V lost 2 bases and J lost 1, with 8 bases in between. The CDR3 totals 14 residues. The CDR3 nucleotides are TGTGCCAGCAGTGAACAACAGGGGAACACTGAAGCTTTCTTT. Residues: CASSEQQGNTEAFF.

This rearrangement joins TRBV10-3 to TRBJ2-2; D may be TRBD1 (6 bases). Germline V gene sequence: CDR1 ENHRY, CDR2 SYGVKD. V was shortened by 4 bases and J by 3 bases, with 18 bases between the two germline ends. There are 17 residues in the CDR3. CDR3 in amino acids: CAISAVWGRLDTGELFF. DNA for the CDR3: TGTGCCATCAGTGCCGTGTGGGGGCGCTTGGACACCGGGGAGCTGTTTTTT.

The CDR3 loop reads CASSVALNPREKLFF. CDR3 bases: TGTGCCAGCAGCGTAGCCCTCAATCCTCGGGAAAAACTGTTTTTT. V and J are TRBV9 and TRBJ1-4, with unresolved D. The ends were cut back, 0 bases at V and 8 bases at J, with 14 bases in the middle. The CDR3 loop spans 15 amino acids. CDR1 and CDR2 from the germline V gene are SGDLS and YYNGEE. The full variable domain, completed using reference TRBV9 and TRBJ1-4, is DSGVTQTPKHLITATGQRVTLRCSPRSGDLSVYWYQQSLDQGLQFLIQYYNGEERAKGNILERFSAQQFPDLHSELNLSSLELGDSALYFCASSVALNPREKLFFGSGTQLSVL.

The V call is TRBV19, the J call TRBJ1-1; the D is unclear. The CDR3 sequence is 13 residues long. The germline V gene encodes CDR1 LNHDA and CDR2 SQIVND (reference sequence). Trimming left V 4 bases short and J 8 bases short, with 14 bases between. CDR3 residues: CASSTETRREAFF. The CDR3 nucleotides read TGTGCCAGTAGTACCGAGACGCGACGGGAAGCTTTCTTT.

The CDR3 DNA sequence: TGTGCTAGTGGTTTGGTTTGGGACATCAGAAACACCATATATTTT. This translates into CASGLVWDIRNTIYF. This rearrangement joins TRBV12-5 to TRBJ1-3; maybe TRBD1 (6 bases). Trimming cost V 0 bases and J 5 bases, with 11 bases left between them. Germline CDR1 and CDR2: LGHNT and FRNRAP. This CDR3 contains 15 residues.

The rearrangement uses TRBV21-1 and TRBJ1-2. TRBV21-1 is reported as a pseudogene. This CDR3 comprises 9 residues. The CDR3 bases are TGTGCCAGCAGCAAAAATCTTAGCTTC. Encoded protein: CASSKNLSF.

V and J are TRBV5-1 and TRBJ2-1; no reliable D call. Germline V gene lookup returns CDR1 SGHRS and CDR2 YFSETQ. This CDR3 contains 12 residues. The V end was cut by 4 bases, the J end by 8 bases, with 10 bases between. The CDR3, as DNA: TGCGCCAGCAGCCTCCCGTCCGATGAGCAGTTCTTC. This codes for CASSLPSDEQFF.

V gene TRBV21-1 combines with J gene TRBJ1-6; the table's D gene call, TRBD1, was not cross checked with the DNA. TRBV21-1 is assigned pseudogene status. The CDR3 runs to 22 residues. The DNA for the CDR3 is TGTGCCAGCAGCAAAGTAGTCGTCGGCAGGGTGGAAAGTAGTTCCTATAATTCACCCCTCCACTTT. It encodes CASSKVVVGRVESSSYNSPLHF.

The chain uses TRBV28 and TRBJ1-1; D gene ambiguous. This CDR3 spans 18 amino acids. Trimming shortened V by 1 base and J by 0 bases, and 18 bases separated the two germline ends. Germline V gene sequence: CDR1 MDHEN, CDR2 SYDVKM. The CDR3 spells CASSLSRAKRGMNTEAFF. The DNA of the CDR3 is TGTGCCAGCAGTTTATCCCGGGCAAAAAGAGGAATGAACACTGAAGCTTTCTTT.

The J gene is TRBJ1-1, the V gene TRBV25-1; a possible D gene is TRBD1 (6 bases). The CDR3 is made up of 13 amino acids. CDR1 and CDR2 (germline): MGHDK, SYGVNS. The V and J ends lost 7 bases and 6 bases respectively, with 15 bases between them. The CDR3 here is CASIEQGRAEAFF. The CDR3, as DNA: TGTGCCAGCATCGAACAGGGCAGGGCTGAAGCTTTCTTT.

The rearrangement uses TRBV19 and TRBJ2-7; D gene unclear. This CDR3 region has 12 residues. The V gene's germline CDR1 is LNHDA and CDR2 SQIVND (reference sequence). Trimming shortened V by 6 bases and J by 3 bases, and 9 bases separated the two germline ends. The CDR3 DNA reads as TGTGCCAGTAGATCCTCCTACTACGAGCAGTACTTC. It codes for CASRSSYYEQYF.

This sequence joins TRBV4-2 and TRBJ2-1, with 8 bases identical to TRBD2. The CDR3 is made up of 17 amino acids. Germline trimming cut 0 bases from V and 10 bases from J; bases unmatched to any gene: 14. From germline, CDR1 is LGHNA and CDR2 YNFKEQ. The DNA of the CDR3 is TGTGCCAGCAGCCAAGAAGTAGGCCGGGGGGGCCTGGGAGAGCAGTTCTTC. It is translated as CASSQEVGRGGLGEQFF.

Here the CDR3 reads CASSQDRGQSYEQYF. For the CDR3, the DNA is TGTGCCAGCAGCCAAGATCGGGGACAGTCCTACGAGCAGTACTTC. The chain is built from TRBV3-1 (or the pseudogene TRBV3-2) and TRBJ2-7; TRBD1 agrees at 7 bases. The ends lost 0 bases at V and 1 base at J; junction bases unmatched: 3. The CDR3 is 15 residues long. From germline, CDR1 is LGHDT and CDR2 YNNKEL (reference sequence).